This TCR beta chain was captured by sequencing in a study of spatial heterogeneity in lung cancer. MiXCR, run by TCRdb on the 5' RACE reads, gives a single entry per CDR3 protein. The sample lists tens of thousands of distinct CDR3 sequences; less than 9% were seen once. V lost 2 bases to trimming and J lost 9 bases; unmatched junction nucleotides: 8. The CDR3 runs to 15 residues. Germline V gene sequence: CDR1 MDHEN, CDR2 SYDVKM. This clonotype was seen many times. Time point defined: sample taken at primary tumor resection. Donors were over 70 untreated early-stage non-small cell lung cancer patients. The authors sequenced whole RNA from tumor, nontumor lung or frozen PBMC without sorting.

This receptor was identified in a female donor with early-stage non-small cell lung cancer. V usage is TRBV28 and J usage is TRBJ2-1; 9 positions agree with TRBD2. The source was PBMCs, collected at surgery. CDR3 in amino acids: CASSLGLAGSVEQFF. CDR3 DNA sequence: TGTGCCAGCAGTTTAGGGCTAGCGGGATCCGTTGAGCAGTTCTTC.